These 9 T cell receptor beta chains originate from one sample sequenced in a study of T cell responses to AZD1222 COVID-19 vaccine. TCRdb's copy holds only in-frame clones and misses some; the assay was immunoSEQ multiplex PCR. The table lists roughly 120,000 clones, 80% to 90% of them singletons. The sequences come from peripheral blood, collected on day 0 of AZD1222 vaccination. The receptor set was obtained from an adult in good health.

In its sample, this clone was seen a few times. The rearrangement uses TRBV6-5 and TRBJ2-7; 9 nucleotides match TRBD1. CDR1 and CDR2 from the germline V gene are MNHEY and SVGAGI. This CDR3 comprises 14 residues. Germline trimming cut 6 bases from V and 2 bases from J; bases unmatched to any gene: 5. CDR3 in DNA: TGTGCCAGCAGGGTGGGACAGGGCGCCTACGAGCAGTACTTC. Its translation is CASRVGQGAYEQYF.

Points on this clone: Other DNA sequences from this sample encode an identical CDR3 as well. V is TRBV24-1 and J is TRBJ2-5; unclear D gene. The CDR3 extends over 12 amino acids. Per the germline V gene, CDR1 is KGHDR and CDR2 is SFDVKD. V lost 1 base and J lost 5, with 4 bases in between. The CDR3 DNA reads TGTGCCACCAGTGATTTCCGGGAGACCCAGTACTTC. The encoded protein is CATSDFRETQYF.

The V gene is TRBV10-3, the J gene TRBJ1-1; TRBD1 agrees at 10 bases. J was trimmed by 4 bases and V by 4 bases; bases with no gene match: 12. The CDR3 has 17 residues. CDR1 is ENHRY, CDR2 SYGVKD, per germline. CDR3 loop: CAISGPGGQGRTTEAFF. CDR3 DNA: TGTGCCATCAGTGGCCCGGGGGGACAGGGGCGGACCACTGAAGCTTTCTTT.

The rearrangement links TRBV7-3 to TRBJ2-1; 15 bases map to TRBD2. CDR3 length: 16 amino acids. Germline V gene lookup returns CDR1 SGHTA and CDR2 FQGTGA. V gave up 5 bases and J gave up 7 bases; unmatched junction bases: 6. CDR3 residues: CASSPGTSGRYNEQFF. CDR3 DNA: TGTGCCAGCAGCCCCGGGACTAGCGGGAGGTATAATGAGCAGTTCTTC. Drawing the rest from reference TRBV7-3 and TRBJ2-1, the complete variable domain is GAGVSQTPSNKVTEKGKYVELRCDPISGHTALYWYRQSLGQGPEFLIYFQGTGAADDSGLPNDRFFAVRPEGSVSTLKIQRTERGDSAVYLCASSPGTSGRYNEQFFGPGTRLTVL.

The genes are TRBV7-3 and TRBJ1-6, with a tentative D call TRBD1 (6 bases). The CDR3 totals 14 residues. Deletions cut 2 bases from V and 7 bases from J, with 9 bases between. Looked up from germline, CDR1 is SGHTA and CDR2 is FQGTGA. The CDR3 sequence: CASSLLGGNSPLHF. In DNA, the CDR3 is TGTGCCAGCAGCTTATTGGGGGGCAATTCACCCCTCCACTTT.

CDR3 bases: TGTGCCACCAGCAGAGATCTGGGACAGGGTCAAGAGACCCAGTACTTC. Its translation: CATSRDLGQGQETQYF. This rearrangement joins TRBV15 to TRBJ2-5, with 9 bases that match TRBD1. The CDR3 is 16 amino acids. V gave up 0 bases and J gave up 2 bases; unmatched junction bases: 4. Germline V gene data show CDR1 as LNHNV and CDR2 as YYDKDF (reference sequence).

The table lists this clone with a few counts. V and J are TRBV7-8 and TRBJ2-1; 8 bases are shared with TRBD2. The CDR3 length is 15 residues. In germline, CDR1 is SGHVS, CDR2 FQNEAQ. The V and J ends lost 0 bases and 13 bases, in that order; junction bases with no gene match: 11. CDR3: CASSLASTSGGPQFF. The CDR3 bases are TGTGCCAGCAGCTTAGCCTCCACTAGCGGAGGCCCACAGTTCTTC.

This rearrangement joins TRBV11-3 to TRBJ2-6; D unresolved. The CDR3 is made up of 15 amino acids. Germline V gene data show CDR1 as SGHNT and CDR2 as YENEEA. Trimming stripped 1 base from V and 0 bases from J, with 4 bases between. DNA of the CDR3: TGTGCCAGCAGCTTAGGTCTCTCTGGGGCCAACGTCCTGACTTTC. Encoded protein: CASSLGLSGANVLTF.

The CDR3 here is CASSPLTVSSYNEQFF. The CDR3 DNA sequence: TGTGCCAGCTCACCATTGACAGTAAGCTCCTACAATGAGCAGTTCTTC. This chain links TRBV18 with TRBJ2-1; D may be TRBD1 (5 bases). The V gene's germline CDR1 is KGHSH and CDR2 LQKENI. With 2 bases removed from V and 0 bases from J, the gap between germline ends came to 11 bases. CDR3 size: 16 residues.